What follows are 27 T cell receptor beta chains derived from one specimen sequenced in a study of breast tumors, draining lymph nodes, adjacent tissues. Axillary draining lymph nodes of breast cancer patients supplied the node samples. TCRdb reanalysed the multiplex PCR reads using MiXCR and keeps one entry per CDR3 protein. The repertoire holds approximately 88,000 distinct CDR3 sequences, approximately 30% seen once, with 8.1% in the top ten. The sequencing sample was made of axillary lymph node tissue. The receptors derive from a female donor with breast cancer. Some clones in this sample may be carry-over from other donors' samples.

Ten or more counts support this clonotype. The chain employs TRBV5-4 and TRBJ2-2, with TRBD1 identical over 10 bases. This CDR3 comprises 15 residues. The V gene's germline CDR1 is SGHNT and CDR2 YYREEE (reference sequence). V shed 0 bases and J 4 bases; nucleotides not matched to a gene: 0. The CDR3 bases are TGTGCCAGCAGCTTGGGGACAGGGGGCACCGGGGAGCTGTTTTTT. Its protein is CASSLGTGGTGELFF.

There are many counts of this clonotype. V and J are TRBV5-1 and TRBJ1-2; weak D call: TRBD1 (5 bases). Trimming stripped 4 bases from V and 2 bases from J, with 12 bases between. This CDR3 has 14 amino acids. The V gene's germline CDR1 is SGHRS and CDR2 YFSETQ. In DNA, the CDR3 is TGCGCCAGCAGCGACGCTCAGGGAAACTATGGCTACACCTTC. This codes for CASSDAQGNYGYTF.

The CDR3 region is CASMGGTTGYTF. CDR3 nucleotide sequence: TGTGCCAGTATGGGAGGGACGACAGGCTACACCTTC. The rearrangement links TRBV19 to TRBJ1-2, with TRBD1 as a possible D gene (5 bases). The germline V gene has CDR1 LNHDA and CDR2 SQIVND (reference sequence). V was cut by 7 bases and J by 8 bases, with 14 bases left in between. This CDR3 contains 12 residues.

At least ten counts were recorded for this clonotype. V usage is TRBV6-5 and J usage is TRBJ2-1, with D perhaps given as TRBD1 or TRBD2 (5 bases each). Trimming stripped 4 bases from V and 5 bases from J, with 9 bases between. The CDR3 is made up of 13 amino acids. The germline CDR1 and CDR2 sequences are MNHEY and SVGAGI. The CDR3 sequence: CASSLGTHNEQFF. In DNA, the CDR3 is TGTGCCAGCAGTTTAGGGACCCACAATGAGCAGTTCTTC.

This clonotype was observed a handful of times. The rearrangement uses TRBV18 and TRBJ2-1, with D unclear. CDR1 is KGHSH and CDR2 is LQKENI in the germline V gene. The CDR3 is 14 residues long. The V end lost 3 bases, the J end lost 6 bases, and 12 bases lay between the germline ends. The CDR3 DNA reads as TGTGCCAGCTCACCGCTAGGGCAGATCAATGAGCAGTTCTTC. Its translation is CASSPLGQINEQFF. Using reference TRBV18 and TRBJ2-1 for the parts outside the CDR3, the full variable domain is NAGVMQNPRHLVRRRGQEARLRCSPMKGHSHVYWYRQLPEEGLKFMVYLQKENIIDESGMPKERFSAEFPKEGPSILRIQQVVRGDSAAYFCASSPLGQINEQFFGPGTRLTVL.

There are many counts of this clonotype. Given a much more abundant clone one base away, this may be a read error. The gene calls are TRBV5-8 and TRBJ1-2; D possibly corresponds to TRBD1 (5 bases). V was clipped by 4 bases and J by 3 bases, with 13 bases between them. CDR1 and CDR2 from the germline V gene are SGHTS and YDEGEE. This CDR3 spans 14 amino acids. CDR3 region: CASSIVDTYYGYTF. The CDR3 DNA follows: TGTGCCAGCAGCATAGTGGACACTTACTATGGCTACACCTTC.

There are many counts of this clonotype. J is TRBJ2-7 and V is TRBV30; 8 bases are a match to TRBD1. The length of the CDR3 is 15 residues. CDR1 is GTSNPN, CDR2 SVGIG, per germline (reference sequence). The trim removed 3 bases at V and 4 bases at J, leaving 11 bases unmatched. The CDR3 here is CAWREWGRGLYEQYF. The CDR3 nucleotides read TGTGCCTGGAGAGAATGGGGCAGGGGGCTTTACGAGCAGTACTTC.

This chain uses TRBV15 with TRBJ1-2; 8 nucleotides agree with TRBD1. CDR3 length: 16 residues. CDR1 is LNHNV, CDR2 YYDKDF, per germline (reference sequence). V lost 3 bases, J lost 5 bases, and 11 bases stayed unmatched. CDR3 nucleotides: TGTGCCACCAGCAGCGTAGGTTCAGGGGGCAGGTATGGCTACACCTTC. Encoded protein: CATSSVGSGGRYGYTF.

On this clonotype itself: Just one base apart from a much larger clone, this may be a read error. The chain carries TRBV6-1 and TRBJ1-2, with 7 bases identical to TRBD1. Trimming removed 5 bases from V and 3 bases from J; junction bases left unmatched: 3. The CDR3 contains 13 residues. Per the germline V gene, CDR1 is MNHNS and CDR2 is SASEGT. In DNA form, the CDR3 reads TGTGCCAGCAGTCGGACAGGACACTATGGCTACACCTTC. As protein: CASSRTGHYGYTF.

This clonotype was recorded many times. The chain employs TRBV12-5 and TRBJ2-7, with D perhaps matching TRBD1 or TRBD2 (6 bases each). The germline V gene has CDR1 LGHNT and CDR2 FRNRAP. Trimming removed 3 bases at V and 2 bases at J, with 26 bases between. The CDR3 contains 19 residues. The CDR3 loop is CASGLPEGGPSTRTYEQYF. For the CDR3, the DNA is TGTGCTAGTGGTTTACCTGAGGGGGGCCCTTCGACCCGAACCTACGAGCAGTACTTC.

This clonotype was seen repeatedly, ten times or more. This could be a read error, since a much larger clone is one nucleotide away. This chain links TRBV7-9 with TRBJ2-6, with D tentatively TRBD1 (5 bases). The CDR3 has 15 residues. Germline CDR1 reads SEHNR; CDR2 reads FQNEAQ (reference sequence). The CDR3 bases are TGTGCCAGCACCGAAATAGGGATTGGGGCCAACGTCCTGCCTTTC. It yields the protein CASTEIGIGANVLPF.

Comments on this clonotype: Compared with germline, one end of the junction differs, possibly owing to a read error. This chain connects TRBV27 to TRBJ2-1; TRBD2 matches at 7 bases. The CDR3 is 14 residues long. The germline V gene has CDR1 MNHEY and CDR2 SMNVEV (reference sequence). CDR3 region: CASSSAGAYNGQFF. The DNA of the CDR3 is TGTGCCAGCAGTTCTGCGGGAGCCTACAATGGGCAGTTCTTC.

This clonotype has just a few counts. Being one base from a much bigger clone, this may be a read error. The CDR3 DNA is TGTGCCAGCAGCTGGACAGGGGTAGCCGGGGAGCAGTTCTTC. This codes for CASSWTGVAGEQFF. The genes are TRBV11-3 and TRBJ2-1, with 9 nucleotides matching TRBD1. V shed 4 bases and J 10 bases; nucleotides not matched to a gene: 8. The CDR3 is 14 amino acids. Germline lookup yields CDR1 SGHNT and CDR2 YENEEA.

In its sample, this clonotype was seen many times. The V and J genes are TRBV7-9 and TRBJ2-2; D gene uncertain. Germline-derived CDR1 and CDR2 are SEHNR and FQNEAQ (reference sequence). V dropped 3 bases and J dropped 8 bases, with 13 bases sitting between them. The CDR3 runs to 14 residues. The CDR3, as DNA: TGTGCCAGCAGCTTTGAAACCCGGGCGGGGGAGCTGTTTTTT. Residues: CASSFETRAGELFF.

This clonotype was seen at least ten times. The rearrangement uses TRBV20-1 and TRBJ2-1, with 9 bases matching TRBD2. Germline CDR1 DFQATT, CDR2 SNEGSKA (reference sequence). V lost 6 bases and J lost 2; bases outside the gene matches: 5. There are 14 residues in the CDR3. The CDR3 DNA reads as TGCAGTGCCCGGGGACTAGCAGCCTACAATGAGCAGTTCTTC. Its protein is CSARGLAAYNEQFF.

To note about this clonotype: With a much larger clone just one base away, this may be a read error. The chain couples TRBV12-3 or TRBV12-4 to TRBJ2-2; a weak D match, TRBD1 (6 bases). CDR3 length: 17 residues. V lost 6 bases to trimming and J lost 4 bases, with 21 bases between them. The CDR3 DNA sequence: TGTGCCAGCAGCCACACCCCACAGGGATGGGCCACCGGGGAGCTGTTTTTT. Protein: CASSHTPQGWATGELFF.

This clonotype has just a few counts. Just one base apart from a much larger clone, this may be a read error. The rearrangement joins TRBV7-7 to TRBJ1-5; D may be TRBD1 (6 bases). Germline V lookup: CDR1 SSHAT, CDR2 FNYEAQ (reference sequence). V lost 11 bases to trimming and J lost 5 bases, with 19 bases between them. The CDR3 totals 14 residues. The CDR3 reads CARGDNAYYQPQHF. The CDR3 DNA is TGTGCCCGCGGGGACAACGCTTACTATCAGCCCCAGCATTTT.

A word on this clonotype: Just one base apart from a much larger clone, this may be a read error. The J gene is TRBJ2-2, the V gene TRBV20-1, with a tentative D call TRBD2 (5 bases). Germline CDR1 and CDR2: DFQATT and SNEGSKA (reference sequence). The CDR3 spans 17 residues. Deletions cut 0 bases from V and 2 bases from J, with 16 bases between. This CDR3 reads CSARDPRVGANTGELFF. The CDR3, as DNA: TGCAGTGCTAGAGACCCCCGGGTGGGAGCAAACACCGGGGAGCTGTTTTTT.

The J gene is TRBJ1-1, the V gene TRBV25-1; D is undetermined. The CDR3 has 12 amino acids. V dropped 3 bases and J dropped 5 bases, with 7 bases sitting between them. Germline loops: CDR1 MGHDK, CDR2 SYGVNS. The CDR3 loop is CASSELGTEAFF. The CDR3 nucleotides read TGTGCCAGCAGTGAGTTGGGAACTGAAGCTTTCTTT.

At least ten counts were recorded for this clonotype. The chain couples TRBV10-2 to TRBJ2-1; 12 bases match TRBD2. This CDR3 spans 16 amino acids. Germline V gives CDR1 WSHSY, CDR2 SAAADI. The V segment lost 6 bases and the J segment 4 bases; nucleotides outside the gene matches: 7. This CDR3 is CASSRRGLAGYNEQFF. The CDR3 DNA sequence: TGCGCCAGCAGCCGCCGGGGACTAGCGGGTTACAATGAGCAGTTCTTC.

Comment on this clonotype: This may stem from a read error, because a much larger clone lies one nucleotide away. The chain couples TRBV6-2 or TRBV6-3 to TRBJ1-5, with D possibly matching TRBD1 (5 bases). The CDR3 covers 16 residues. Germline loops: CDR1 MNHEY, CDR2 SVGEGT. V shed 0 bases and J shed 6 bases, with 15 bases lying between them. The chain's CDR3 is CASSYSVSRAGQPQHF. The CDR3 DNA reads TGTGCCAGCAGTTACTCAGTATCCAGGGCTGGTCAGCCCCAGCATTTT.

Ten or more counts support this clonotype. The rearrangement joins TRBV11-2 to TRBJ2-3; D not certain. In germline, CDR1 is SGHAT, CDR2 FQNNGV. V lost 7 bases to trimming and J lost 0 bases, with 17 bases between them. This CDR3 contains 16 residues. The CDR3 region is CASILGASPSTDTQYF. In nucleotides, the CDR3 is TGTGCCAGCATCCTAGGAGCTAGTCCTAGCACAGATACGCAGTATTTT.

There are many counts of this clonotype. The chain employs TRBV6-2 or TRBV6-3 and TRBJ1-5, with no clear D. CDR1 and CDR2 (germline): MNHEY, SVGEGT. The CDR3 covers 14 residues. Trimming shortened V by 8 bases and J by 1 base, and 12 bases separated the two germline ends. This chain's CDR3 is CASGLGLSNQPQHF. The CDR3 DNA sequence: TGTGCCAGCGGCTTAGGTCTGAGCAATCAGCCCCAGCATTTT.

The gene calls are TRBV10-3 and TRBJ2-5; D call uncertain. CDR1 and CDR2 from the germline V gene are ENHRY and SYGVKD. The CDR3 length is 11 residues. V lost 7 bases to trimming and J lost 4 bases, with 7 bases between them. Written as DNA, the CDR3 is TGTGCCATCACCGCCGGAGAGACCCAGTACTTC. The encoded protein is CAITAGETQYF.

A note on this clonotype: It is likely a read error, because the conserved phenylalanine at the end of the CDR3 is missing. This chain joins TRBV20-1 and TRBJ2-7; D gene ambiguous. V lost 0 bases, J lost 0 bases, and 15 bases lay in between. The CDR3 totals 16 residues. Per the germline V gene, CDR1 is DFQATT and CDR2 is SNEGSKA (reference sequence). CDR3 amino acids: CSARDGLQQLSYEQYL. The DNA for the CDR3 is TGCAGTGCTAGAGATGGTCTCCAGCAACTCTCCTACGAGCAGTACCTC.

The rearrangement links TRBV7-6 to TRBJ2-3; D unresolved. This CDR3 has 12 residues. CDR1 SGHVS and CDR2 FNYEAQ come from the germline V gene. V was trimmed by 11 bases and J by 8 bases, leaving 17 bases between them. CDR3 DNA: TGTGCCGGTCTTGGGCTAAAGGGTACGCAGTATTTT. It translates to CAGLGLKGTQYF.

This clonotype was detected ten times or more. The CDR3 reads CASSLIAGGPDTQYF. CDR3 nucleotide sequence: TGTGCCAGCAGCTTAATTGCGGGAGGGCCAGATACGCAGTATTTT. This sequence joins TRBV7-3 and TRBJ2-3; TRBD2 matches 9 bases. Germline-derived CDR1 and CDR2 are SGHTA and FQGTGA. The CDR3 contains 15 residues. V lost 1 base to trimming and J lost 4 bases; unmatched junction nucleotides: 3.